Listed below are T cell receptor beta chains from one sample, sequenced in a study of CD8 T cells in Susac syndrome. TCRdb reprocessed the immunoSEQ multiplex PCR reads with MiXCR, giving one entry per CDR3 protein. The data show roughly 120,000 distinct CDR3 sequences, approximately 93% seen once. The source material was CD8+ T cells from PBMCs. The origin of the receptors is a human donor with multiple sclerosis. Each CDR3 is given with its conserved first and last residue. The D gene is left open where the match is weak. Not all rows give a size; the values are once, few, many and, for expanded clones, a class.

J | size | V | D | CDR3
TRBJ1-2 | . | TRBV11-2 | . | CASSFAGGYTF
TRBJ2-1 | once | TRBV5-1 | . | CASSLYGYNEQFF
TRBJ1-2 | . | TRBV7-3 | . | CASSFVPADGDPRGYGYTF
TRBJ2-1 | . | TRBV7-8 | . | CASSEMGRESSYNEQFF
TRBJ2-1 | . | TRBV5-1 | TRBD1 | CASSWNRDRDYNEQFF
TRBJ2-1 | once | TRBV7-8 | TRBD1 | CASSARQGRGNEQFF
TRBJ1-4 | . | TRBV27 | . | CASSERSRGEKLFF
TRBJ1-1 | . | TRBV6-4 | TRBD1 | CASSVSGGRNTEAFF
TRBJ1-6 | once | TRBV15 | TRBD1 | CATSSGTGDNSPLHF
TRBJ2-1 | . | TRBV24-1 | . | CATSDLRTGTDNEQFF
TRBJ2-1 | once | TRBV30 | TRBD2 | CAWSVGAGGDEQFF
TRBJ2-4 | . | TRBV6-5 | TRBD2 | CASKRGDLAKNIQYF
TRBJ2-1 | . | TRBV20-1 | . | CSARDRVSSDYNEQFF
TRBJ2-1 | . | TRBV5-1 | . | CASSLAGGYGEQFF
TRBJ2-1 | . | TRBV7-8 | TRBD2 | CASSQGVAGVEQFF
TRBJ2-7 | . | TRBV5-1 | . | CASSLAYTNYEQYF
TRBJ2-5 | . | TRBV9 | . | CASSQGGPEQETQYF
TRBJ2-6 | . | TRBV9 | . | CASSVARAAGANVLTF
TRBJ2-7 | . | TRBV12-3/TRBV12-4 | . | CASRQGYEQYF
TRBJ2-1 | . | TRBV7-9 | TRBD2 | CASSSIAGSSYNEQFF
TRBJ2-1 | once | TRBV14 | . | CASSQVAYNEQFF
TRBJ2-4 | . | TRBV6-1 | TRBD2 | CASSEEGRRLAMDIQYF
TRBJ1-2 | . | TRBV6-1 | . | CASSPEPPYRDGYGYTF
TRBJ2-3 | . | TRBV7-8 | TRBD2 | CASSHSAGVSDTQYF
TRBJ2-7 | . | TRBV29-1 | . | CSGGTRYEQYF
TRBJ2-5 | . | TRBV20-1 | TRBD2 | CSAPVTSGVGETQYF
TRBJ1-2 | . | TRBV9 | TRBD1 | CASSVANDGGGQGYTF
TRBJ2-3 | . | TRBV9 | TRBD2 | CASSVLAGAYTDTQYF
TRBJ1-2 | . | TRBV7-9 | . | CASSLLTYGYTF
TRBJ1-2 | . | TRBV2 | . | CASSGEGFYGYTF
TRBJ2-1 | once | TRBV6-6 | . | CASGLGGRNEQFF
TRBJ1-2 | . | TRBV14 | TRBD1 | CASSPSGGVAYTF
TRBJ2-5 | . | TRBV2 | . | CASRAITGVGQETQYF
TRBJ2-2 | . | TRBV7-9 | . | CASSLERGLTGELFF
TRBJ1-2 | . | TRBV6-6 | . | CASSPPYFF
TRBJ2-7 | . | TRBV13 | . | CASSSREKSSYEQYF
TRBJ1-4 | once | TRBV13 | . | CASSLQGGPTEKLFF
TRBJ1-5 | . | TRBV20-1 | . | CSASTGGAGQPQHF
TRBJ2-1 | . | TRBV14 | . | CASSTFGSWINEQFF
TRBJ1-6 | once | TRBV5-6 | . | CASSFGFPKRHNSPLHF
TRBJ1-2 | . | TRBV27 | TRBD1 | CASKTGQALSGYTF